The source of this T cell receptor beta chain is a study of cytomegalovirus exposure and HLA in healthy donors. About the research overall: Unique TCR beta sequences numbering some 120 million came from some 200 million T cells in an earlier analysis. Points from the study as a whole: In a later analysis, a missense DCLRE1C variant was linked to TCR beta V- and J-gene trimming. Accurate predictions that matched the HLA-A and HLA-B alleles of most subjects were reportedly made from TCR beta sequences.

Germline CDR1 and CDR2: SGHTA and FQGNSA. The CDR3 runs 14 residues. Trimming took 1 base from V and 5 from J, leaving 11 bases between them. PCR primers comprised 60 Vbeta and 13 Jbeta primers. Measured with immunoSEQ multiplex PCR; TCRdb has only the in-frame clones, and not every one. The sample holds 150,000 to 200,000 clones, 60% to 85% seen once. About this clone: The antigen is undetermined.

Sequenced sample: PBMCs. This chain connects TRBV7-2 to TRBJ1-1; D gene uncertain. The clonotype originates from a man aged 35 to 55 in good health and CMV-seronegative. CDR3 sequence reads: CASSLGLSRTEAFF. The CDR3 region has the DNA TGTGCCAGCAGCTTAGGGTTGAGTCGGACTGAAGCTTTCTTT. Full variable domain (missing parts from reference TRBV7-2 and TRBJ1-1): GAGVSQSPSNKVTEKGKDVELRCDPISGHTALYWYRQSLGQGLEFLIYFQGNSAPDKSGLPSDRFSAERTGGSVSTLTIQRTQQEDSAVYLCASSLGLSRTEAFFGQGTRLTVV.